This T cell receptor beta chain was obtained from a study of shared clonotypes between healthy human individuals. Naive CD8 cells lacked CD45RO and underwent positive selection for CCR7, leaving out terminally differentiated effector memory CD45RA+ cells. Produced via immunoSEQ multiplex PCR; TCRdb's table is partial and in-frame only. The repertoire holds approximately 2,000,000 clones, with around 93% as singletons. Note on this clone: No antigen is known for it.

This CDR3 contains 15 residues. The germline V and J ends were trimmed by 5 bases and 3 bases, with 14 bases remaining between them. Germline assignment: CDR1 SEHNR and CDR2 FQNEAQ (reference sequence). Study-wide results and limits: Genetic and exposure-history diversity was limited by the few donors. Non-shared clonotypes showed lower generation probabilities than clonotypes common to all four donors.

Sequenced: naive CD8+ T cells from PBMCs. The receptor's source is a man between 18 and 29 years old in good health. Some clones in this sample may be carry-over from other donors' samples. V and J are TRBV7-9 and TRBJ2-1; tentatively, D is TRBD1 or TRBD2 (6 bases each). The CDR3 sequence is CASSRGTTDYNEQFF. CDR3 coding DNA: TGTGCCAGCAGCCGGGGGACAACCGACTACAATGAGCAGTTCTTC. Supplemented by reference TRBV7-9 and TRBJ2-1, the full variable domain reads DTGVSQNPRHKITKRGQNVTFRCDPISEHNRLYWYRQTLGQGPEFLTYFQNEAQLEKSRLLSDRFSAERPKGSFSTLEIQRTEQGDSAMYLCASSRGTTDYNEQFFGPGTRLTVL.